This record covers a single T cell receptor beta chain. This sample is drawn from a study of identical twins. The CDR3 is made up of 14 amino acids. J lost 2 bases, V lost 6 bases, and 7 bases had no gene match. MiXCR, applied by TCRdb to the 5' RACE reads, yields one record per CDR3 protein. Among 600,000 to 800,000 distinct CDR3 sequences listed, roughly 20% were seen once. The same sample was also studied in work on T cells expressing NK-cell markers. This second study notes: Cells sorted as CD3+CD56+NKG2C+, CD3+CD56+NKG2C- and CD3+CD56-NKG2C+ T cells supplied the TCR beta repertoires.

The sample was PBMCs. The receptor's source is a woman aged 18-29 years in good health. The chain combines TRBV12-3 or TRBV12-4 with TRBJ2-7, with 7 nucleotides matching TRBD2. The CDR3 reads CASRRAGPTYEQYF. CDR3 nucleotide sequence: TGTGCCAGCAGAAGAGCGGGACCTACCTACGAGCAGTACTTC.